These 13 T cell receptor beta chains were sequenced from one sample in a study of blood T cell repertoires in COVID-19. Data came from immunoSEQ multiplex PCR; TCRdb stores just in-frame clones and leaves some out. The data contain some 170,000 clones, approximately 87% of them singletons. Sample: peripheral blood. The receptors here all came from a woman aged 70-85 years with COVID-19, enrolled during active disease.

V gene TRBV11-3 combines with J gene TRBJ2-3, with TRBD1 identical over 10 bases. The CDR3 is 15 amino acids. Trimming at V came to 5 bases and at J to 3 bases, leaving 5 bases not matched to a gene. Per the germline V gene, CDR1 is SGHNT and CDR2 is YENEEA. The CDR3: CASSRGTGATDTQYF. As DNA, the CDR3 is TGTGCCAGCAGCCGAGGGACAGGGGCAACAGATACGCAGTATTTT.

CDR3 bases: TGTGCCAGCAACCTATCCCCCGATCAAGAGACCCAGTACTTC. Translation gives CASNLSPDQETQYF. This chain uses TRBV6-1 with TRBJ2-5, with D unclear. Germline V gene lookup returns CDR1 MNHNS and CDR2 SASEGT. The CDR3 covers 14 residues. V gave up 7 bases and J gave up 2 bases, with 14 bases separating them.

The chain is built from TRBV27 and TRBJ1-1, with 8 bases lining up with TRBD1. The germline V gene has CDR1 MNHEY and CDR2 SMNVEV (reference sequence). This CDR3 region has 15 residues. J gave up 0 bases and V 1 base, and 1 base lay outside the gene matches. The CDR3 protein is CASSLWTGMNTEAFF. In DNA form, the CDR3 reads TGTGCCAGCAGTTTATGGACAGGGATGAACACTGAAGCTTTCTTT.

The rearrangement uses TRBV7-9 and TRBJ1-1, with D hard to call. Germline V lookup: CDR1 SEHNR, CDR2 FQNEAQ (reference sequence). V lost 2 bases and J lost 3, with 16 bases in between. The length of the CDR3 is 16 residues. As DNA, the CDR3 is TGTGCCAGCAGCTTATGGGTCGGTCGAGGAGACACTGAAGCTTTCTTT. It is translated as CASSLWVGRGDTEAFF. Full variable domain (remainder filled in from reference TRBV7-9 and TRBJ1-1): DTGVSQNPRHKITKRGQNVTFRCDPISEHNRLYWYRQTLGQGPEFLTYFQNEAQLEKSRLLSDRFSAERPKGSFSTLEIQRTEQGDSAMYLCASSLWVGRGDTEAFFGQGTRLTVV.

CDR3 region: CASSTDSGTQRGNEQFF. The CDR3 bases are TGTGCCAGCAGCACGGACTCCGGGACGCAAAGGGGGAATGAGCAGTTCTTC. The chain is built from TRBV9 and TRBJ2-1, with D maybe TRBD1 (6 bases). The length of the CDR3 is 17 residues. In germline, CDR1 is SGDLS, CDR2 YYNGEE. Trimming took 4 bases from V and 7 from J, leaving 24 bases between them.

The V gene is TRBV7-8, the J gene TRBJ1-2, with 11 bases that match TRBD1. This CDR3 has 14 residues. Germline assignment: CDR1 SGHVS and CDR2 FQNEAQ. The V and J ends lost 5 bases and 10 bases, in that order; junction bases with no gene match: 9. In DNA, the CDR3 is TGTGCCAGCAGCAGAACGGGACAGGGGGAATTCTACACCTTC. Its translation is CASSRTGQGEFYTF.

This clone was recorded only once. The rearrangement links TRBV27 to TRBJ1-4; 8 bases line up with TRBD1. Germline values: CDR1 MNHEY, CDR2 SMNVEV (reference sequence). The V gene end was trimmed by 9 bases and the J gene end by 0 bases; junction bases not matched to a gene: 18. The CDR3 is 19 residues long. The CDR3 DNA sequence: TGTGCCAGTACGACAGGGGAGCCGAGAATAATAACAACTAATGAAAAACTGTTTTTT. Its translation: CASTTGEPRIITTNEKLFF.

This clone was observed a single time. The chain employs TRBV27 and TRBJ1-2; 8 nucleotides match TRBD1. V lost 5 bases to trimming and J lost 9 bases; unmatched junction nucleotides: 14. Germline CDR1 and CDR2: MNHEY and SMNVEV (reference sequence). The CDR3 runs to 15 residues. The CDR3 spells CASSNSRTGWGSYTF. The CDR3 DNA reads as TGTGCCAGCAGTAACTCCCGGACAGGGTGGGGTAGCTACACCTTC.

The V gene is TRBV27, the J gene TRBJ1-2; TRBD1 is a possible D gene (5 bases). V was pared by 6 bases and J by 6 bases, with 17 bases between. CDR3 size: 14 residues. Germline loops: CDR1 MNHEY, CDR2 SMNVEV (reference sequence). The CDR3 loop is CASRERARDNGYTF. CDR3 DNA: TGTGCCAGCAGGGAACGAGCCAGGGATAATGGCTACACCTTC.

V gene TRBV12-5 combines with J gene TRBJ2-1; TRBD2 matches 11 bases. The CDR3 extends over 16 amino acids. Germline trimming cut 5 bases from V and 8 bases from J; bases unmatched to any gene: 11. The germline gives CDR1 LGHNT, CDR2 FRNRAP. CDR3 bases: TGTGCTAGTGGTAACATTAGCGGGAGGGCCGATTATGAGCAGTTCTTC. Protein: CASGNISGRADYEQFF.

Written as DNA, the CDR3 is TGCGCCAGCAGCCAAACAGGGTATTACGAGCAGTACTTC. Protein: CASSQTGYYEQYF. V is TRBV4-3 and J is TRBJ2-7, with a tentative D call TRBD1 (6 bases). The CDR3 spans 13 residues. The V end was cut by 2 bases, the J end by 4 bases, with 9 bases between. CDR1 and CDR2 (germline): LGHNA, YSLEER.

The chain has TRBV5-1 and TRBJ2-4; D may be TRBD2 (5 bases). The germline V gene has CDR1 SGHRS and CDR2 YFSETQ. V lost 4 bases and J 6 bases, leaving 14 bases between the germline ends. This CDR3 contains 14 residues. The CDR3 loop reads CASSPPLAGNIQYF. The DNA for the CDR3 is TGCGCCAGCAGCCCCCCCTTGGCGGGAAACATTCAGTACTTC. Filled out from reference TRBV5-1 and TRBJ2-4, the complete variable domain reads KAGVTQTPRYLIKTRGQQVTLSCSPISGHRSVSWYQQTPGQGLQFLFEYFSETQRNKGNFPGRFSGRQFSNSRSEMNVSTLELGDSALYLCASSPPLAGNIQYFGAGTRLSVL.

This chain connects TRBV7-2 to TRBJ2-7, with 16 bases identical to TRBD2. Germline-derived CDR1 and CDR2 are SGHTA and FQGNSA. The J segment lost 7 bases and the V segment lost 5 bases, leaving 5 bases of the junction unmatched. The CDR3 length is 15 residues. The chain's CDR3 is CASSKGGLAGGEQYF. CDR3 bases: TGTGCCAGCAGCAAGGGGGGACTAGCGGGAGGGGAGCAGTACTTC.